This TCR beta chain emerged from a study of OX40 agonist ivuxolimab in advanced cancers. V shed 4 bases and J 11 bases; nucleotides not matched to a gene: 10. This CDR3 is built from 15 residues. In germline, CDR1 is MGHRA, CDR2 YSYEKL. Repertoires were generated with immunoSEQ multiplex PCR, while TCRdb's copy carries only in-frame clones and drops some. Of more than 50,000 clones listed, approximately 83% are singletons. The chain uses TRBV4-1 and TRBJ1-6, with 8 bases identical to TRBD1. This material consisted of CD4+ or CD8+ T cells sorted from blood, taken in a trial of the OX40 agonist ivuxolimab. The TCR was taken from an adult with an advanced solid tumor such as melanoma, head and neck, liver or kidney cancer. The DNA for the CDR3 is TGCGCCAGCAGCCCAGGGAGACAGGGGATCCCACCCCTCCACTTT. This translates into CASSPGRQGIPPLHF.